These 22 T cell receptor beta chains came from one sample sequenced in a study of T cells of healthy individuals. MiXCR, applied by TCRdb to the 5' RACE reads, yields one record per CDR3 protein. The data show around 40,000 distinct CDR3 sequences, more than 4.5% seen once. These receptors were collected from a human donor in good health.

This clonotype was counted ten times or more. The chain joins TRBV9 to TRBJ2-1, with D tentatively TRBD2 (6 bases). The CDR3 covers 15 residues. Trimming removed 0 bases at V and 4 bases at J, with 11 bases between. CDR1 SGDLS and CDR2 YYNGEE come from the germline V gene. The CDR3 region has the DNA TGTGCCAGCAGCGTAGGGGCTAGCGAGTACAATGAGCAGTTCTTC. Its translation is CASSVGASEYNEQFF. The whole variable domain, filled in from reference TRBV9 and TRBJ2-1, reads DSGVTQTPKHLITATGQRVTLRCSPRSGDLSVYWYQQSLDQGLQFLIQYYNGEERAKGNILERFSAQQFPDLHSELNLSSLELGDSALYFCASSVGASEYNEQFFGPGTRLTVL.

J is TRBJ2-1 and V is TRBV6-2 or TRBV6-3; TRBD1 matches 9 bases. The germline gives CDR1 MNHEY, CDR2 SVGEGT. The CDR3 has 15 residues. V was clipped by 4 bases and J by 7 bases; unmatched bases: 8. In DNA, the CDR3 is TGTGCCAGCAGTTTACCCGGGACAGGGAGAAATGAGCAGTTCTTC. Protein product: CASSLPGTGRNEQFF.

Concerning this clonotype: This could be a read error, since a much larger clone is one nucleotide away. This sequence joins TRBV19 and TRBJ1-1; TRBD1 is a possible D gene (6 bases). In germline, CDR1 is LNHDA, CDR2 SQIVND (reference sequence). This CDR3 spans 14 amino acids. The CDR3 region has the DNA TGTGTCAGTAGTTACCTTACAGGGAAAACTGAAGCTTTCTTT. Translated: CVSSYLTGKTEAFF.

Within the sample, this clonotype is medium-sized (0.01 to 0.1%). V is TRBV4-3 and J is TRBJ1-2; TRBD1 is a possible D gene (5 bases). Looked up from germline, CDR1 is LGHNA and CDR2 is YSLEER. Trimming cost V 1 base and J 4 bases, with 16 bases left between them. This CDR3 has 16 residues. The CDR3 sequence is CASSQAWGSGGYGYTF. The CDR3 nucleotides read TGCGCCAGCAGCCAAGCCTGGGGCTCCGGCGGCTATGGCTACACCTTC.

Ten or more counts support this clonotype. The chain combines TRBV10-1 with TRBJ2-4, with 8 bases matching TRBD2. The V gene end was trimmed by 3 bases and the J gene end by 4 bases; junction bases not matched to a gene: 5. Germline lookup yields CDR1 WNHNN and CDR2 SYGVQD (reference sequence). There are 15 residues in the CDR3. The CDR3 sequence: CASSDLAGSKNIQYF. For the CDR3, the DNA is TGCGCCAGCAGTGATTTAGCGGGGAGTAAAAACATTCAGTACTTC.

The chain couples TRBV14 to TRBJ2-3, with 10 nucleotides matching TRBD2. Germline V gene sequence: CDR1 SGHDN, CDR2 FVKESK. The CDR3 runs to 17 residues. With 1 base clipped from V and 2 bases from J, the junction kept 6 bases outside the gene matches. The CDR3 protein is CASSQGRLAGVTDTQYF. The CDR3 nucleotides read TGTGCCAGCAGCCAAGGTCGCCTAGCGGGAGTCACAGATACGCAGTATTTT.

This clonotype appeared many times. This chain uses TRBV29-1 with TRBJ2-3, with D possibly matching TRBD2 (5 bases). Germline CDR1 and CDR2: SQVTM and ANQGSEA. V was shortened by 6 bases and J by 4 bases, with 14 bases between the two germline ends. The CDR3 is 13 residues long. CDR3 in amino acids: CSVDERASDTQYF. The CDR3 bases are TGCAGCGTGGACGAGAGGGCGTCAGATACGCAGTATTTT.

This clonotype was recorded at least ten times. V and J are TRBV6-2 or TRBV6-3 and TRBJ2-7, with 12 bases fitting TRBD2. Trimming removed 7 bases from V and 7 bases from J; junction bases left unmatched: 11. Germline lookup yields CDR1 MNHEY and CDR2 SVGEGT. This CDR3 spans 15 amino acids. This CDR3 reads CASTKTSGSIGEQYF. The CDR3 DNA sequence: TGTGCCAGCACCAAGACTAGCGGGAGCATTGGGGAGCAGTACTTC.

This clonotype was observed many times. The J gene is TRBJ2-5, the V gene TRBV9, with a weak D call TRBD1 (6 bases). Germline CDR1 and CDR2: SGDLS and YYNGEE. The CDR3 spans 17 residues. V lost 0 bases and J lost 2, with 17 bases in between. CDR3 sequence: CASSVGALDRIQETQYF. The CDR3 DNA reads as TGTGCCAGCAGCGTAGGGGCCCTCGACAGGATACAAGAGACCCAGTACTTC.

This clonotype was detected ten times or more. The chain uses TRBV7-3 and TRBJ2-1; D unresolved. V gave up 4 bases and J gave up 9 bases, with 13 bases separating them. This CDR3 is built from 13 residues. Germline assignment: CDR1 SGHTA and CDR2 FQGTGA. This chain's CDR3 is CASSYSIQSEQFF. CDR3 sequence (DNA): TGTGCCAGCAGCTATTCCATCCAGAGTGAGCAGTTCTTC. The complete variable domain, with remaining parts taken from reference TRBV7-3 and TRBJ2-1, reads GAGVSQTPSNKVTEKGKYVELRCDPISGHTALYWYRQSLGQGPEFLIYFQGTGAADDSGLPNDRFFAVRPEGSVSTLKIQRTERGDSAVYLCASSYSIQSEQFFGPGTRLTVL.

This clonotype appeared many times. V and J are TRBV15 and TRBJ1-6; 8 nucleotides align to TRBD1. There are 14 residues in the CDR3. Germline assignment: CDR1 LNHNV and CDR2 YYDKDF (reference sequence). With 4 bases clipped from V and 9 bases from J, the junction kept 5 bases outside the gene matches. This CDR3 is CATSKRTGSSPLHF. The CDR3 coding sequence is TGTGCCACCAGCAAGCGGACAGGGAGTTCACCCCTCCACTTT.

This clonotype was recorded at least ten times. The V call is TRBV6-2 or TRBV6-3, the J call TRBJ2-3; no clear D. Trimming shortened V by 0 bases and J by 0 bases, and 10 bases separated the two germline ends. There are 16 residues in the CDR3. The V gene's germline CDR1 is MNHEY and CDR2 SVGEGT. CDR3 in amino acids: CASSYSTDGSTDTQYF. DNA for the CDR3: TGTGCCAGCAGTTACTCGACGGACGGCAGCACAGATACGCAGTATTTT.

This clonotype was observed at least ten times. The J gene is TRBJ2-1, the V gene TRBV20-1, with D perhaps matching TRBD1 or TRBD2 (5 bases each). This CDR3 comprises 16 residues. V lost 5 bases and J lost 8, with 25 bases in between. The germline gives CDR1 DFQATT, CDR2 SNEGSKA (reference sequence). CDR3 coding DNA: TGCAGTGCTGACGACCCGGCAGCAGGGAGTTCCGATGAGCAGTTCTTC. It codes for CSADDPAAGSSDEQFF.

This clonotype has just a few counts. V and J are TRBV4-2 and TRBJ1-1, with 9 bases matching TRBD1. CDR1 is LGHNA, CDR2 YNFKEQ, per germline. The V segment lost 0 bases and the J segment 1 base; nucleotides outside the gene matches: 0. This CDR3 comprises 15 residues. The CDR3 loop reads CASSQEQGANTEAFF. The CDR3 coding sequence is TGTGCCAGCAGCCAAGAACAGGGGGCGAACACTGAAGCTTTCTTT.

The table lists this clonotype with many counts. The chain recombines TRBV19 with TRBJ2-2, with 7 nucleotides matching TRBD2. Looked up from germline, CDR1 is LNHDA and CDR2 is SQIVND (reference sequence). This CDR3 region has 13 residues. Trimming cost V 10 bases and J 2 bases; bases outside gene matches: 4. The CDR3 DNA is TGTGCCACCTCTAGCGGAAACACCGGGGAGCTGTTTTTT. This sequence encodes CATSSGNTGELFF.

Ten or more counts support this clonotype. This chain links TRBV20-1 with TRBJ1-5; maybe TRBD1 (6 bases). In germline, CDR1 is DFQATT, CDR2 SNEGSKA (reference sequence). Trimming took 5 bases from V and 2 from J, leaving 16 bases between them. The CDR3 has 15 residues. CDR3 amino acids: CSALPGEGGNQPQHF. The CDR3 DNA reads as TGCAGTGCTCTGCCTGGTGAGGGGGGCAATCAGCCCCAGCATTTT.

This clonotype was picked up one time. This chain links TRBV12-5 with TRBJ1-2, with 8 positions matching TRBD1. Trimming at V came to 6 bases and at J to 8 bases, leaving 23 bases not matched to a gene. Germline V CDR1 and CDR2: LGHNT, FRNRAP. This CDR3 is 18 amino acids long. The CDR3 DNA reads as TGTGCTAGTGGCCCGAAAGCCTCTGTGGACAGGGAAGTATCCGGCTACACCTTC. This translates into CASGPKASVDREVSGYTF.

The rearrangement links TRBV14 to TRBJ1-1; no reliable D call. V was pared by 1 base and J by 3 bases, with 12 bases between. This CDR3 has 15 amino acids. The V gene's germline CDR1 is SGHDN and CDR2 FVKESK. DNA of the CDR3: TGTGCCAGCAGCCAAGTCCGGTTGAAGGACACTGAAGCTTTCTTT. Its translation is CASSQVRLKDTEAFF.

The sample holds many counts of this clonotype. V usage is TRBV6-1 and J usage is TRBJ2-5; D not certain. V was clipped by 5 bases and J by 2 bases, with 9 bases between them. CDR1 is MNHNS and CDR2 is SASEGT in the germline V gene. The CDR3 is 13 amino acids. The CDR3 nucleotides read TGTGCCAGCAGTTTACAGTTTCAAGAGACCCAGTACTTC. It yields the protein CASSLQFQETQYF.

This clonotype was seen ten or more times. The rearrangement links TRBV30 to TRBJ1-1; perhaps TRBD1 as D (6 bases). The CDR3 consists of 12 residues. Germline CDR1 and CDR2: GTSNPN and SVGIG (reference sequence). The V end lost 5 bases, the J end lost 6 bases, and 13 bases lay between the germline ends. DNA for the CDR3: TGTGCCTGGGAAAAGGGGGTCCCTGAAGCTTTCTTT. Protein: CAWEKGVPEAFF.

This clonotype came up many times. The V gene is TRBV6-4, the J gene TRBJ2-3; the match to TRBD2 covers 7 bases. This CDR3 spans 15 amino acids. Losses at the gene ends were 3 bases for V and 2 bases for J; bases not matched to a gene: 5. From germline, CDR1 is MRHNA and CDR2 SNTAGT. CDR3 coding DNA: TGTGCCAGCAGTGAAGAGCTAGCGGCCACAGATACGCAGTATTTT. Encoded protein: CASSEELAATDTQYF.

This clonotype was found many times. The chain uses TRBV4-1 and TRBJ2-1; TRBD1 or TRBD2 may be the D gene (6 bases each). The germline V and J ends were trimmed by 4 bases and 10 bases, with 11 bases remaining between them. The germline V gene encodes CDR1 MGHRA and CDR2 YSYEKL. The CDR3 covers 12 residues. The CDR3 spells CASSPTGREQFF. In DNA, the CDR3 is TGCGCCAGCAGCCCCACAGGGAGGGAGCAGTTCTTC.